Described below is a single T cell receptor (beta chain) sequence and its context. This CDR3 has 16 amino acids. Germline values: CDR1 KGHDR, CDR2 SFDVKD. V was clipped by 1 base and J by 4 bases; unmatched bases: 8. This table comes from immunoSEQ multiplex PCR, and its TCRdb copy is limited to in-frame clones, with some not included. The sample records approximately 130,000 clones, just under 90% being singletons. The source of the sample is a study of blood T cell repertoires in COVID-19. Looking at the study overall: Sites across the United States, Italy and Spain contributed samples from acute and convalescent COVID-19.

The chain is built from TRBV24-1 and TRBJ2-5; 7 bases are shared with TRBD2. Sequencing input: peripheral blood. The sequence came from a woman aged 45-60 years with acute or convalescent COVID-19. The CDR3 here is CATSDFTSAQGETQYF. The DNA of the CDR3 is TGTGCCACCAGTGATTTTACTAGCGCCCAAGGAGAGACCCAGTACTTC.